The 29 T cell receptor beta chains reported below all come from one sample, sequenced in a study of cytomegalovirus exposure and HLA in healthy donors. Both 60 Vbeta primers and 13 Jbeta primers went into the PCR. Assay used: immunoSEQ multiplex PCR; TCRdb lists only in-frame clones, some missing. The top ten hold around 2.9% of the sample, which has some 130,000 clones, roughly 70% seen once. The material sequenced was PBMCs. The receptors were sampled from a man aged 25-45 years in good health and CMV-seronegative.

A few counts support this clone. The chain recombines TRBV5-1 with TRBJ2-5; D is undetermined. Trimming pared 0 bases from V and 2 bases from J, leaving 11 bases between. The CDR3 spans 15 residues. CDR1 is SGHRS, CDR2 YFSETQ, per germline. The CDR3 nucleotides are TGCGCCAGCAGCTTGGGCGGTCCCCAACAAGAGACCCAGTACTTC. This codes for CASSLGGPQQETQYF.

On this clone: Since no conserved phenylalanine or tryptophan closes the CDR3, a read error is the likely cause. The chain uses TRBV7-2 and TRBJ1-4, with unresolved D. The germline V gene has CDR1 SGHTA and CDR2 FQGNSA. V lost 1 base to trimming and J lost 5 bases, with 11 bases between them. There are 15 residues in the CDR3. CDR3 nucleotide sequence: TGTGCCAGCAGCTTAGGTCCGGGGTCCAATGAAAAACTGTTTGTT. Its translation is CASSLGPGSNEKLFV.

The V gene is TRBV11-1, the J gene TRBJ2-7; D is possibly TRBD1 (6 bases). The germline V gene has CDR1 SGHAT and CDR2 FQDESV (reference sequence). The CDR3 covers 12 residues. V was clipped by 4 bases and J by 7 bases, with 11 bases between them. The CDR3 coding sequence is TGTGCCAGCAGCTCAAGAACAGGGGAGCAGTACTTC. It encodes CASSSRTGEQYF.

The V and J genes are TRBV5-1 and TRBJ2-1, with TRBD1 matching over 8 bases. The CDR3 contains 15 residues. Germline values: CDR1 SGHRS, CDR2 YFSETQ. Trimming cost V 0 bases and J 2 bases; bases outside gene matches: 1. Here the CDR3 reads CASSLETGAYNEQFF. In nucleotides, the CDR3 is TGCGCCAGCAGCTTGGAGACAGGGGCCTACAATGAGCAGTTCTTC.

This clone appeared a single time. V is TRBV6-1 and J is TRBJ1-5; possible D gene TRBD1, 6 bases. Deletions cut 1 base from V and 2 bases from J, with 12 bases between. From germline, CDR1 is MNHNS and CDR2 SASEGT. The CDR3 runs to 16 residues. The CDR3 loop is CASSEEGGAGNQPQHF. The CDR3 DNA reads TGTGCCAGCAGTGAAGAGGGGGGGGCCGGCAATCAGCCCCAGCATTTT.

The V call is TRBV5-4, the J call TRBJ2-5; tentative D call: TRBD1 (5 bases). The germline gives CDR1 SGHNT, CDR2 YYREEE (reference sequence). The CDR3 consists of 14 residues. Trimming took off 1 base at V and 5 bases at J, with 12 bases between the two ends. The CDR3 loop is CASSLQIRAETQYF. The DNA for the CDR3 is TGTGCCAGCAGCTTGCAGATCAGGGCGGAGACCCAGTACTTC.

The chain couples TRBV7-3 to TRBJ2-1; D remains ambiguous. The CDR3 covers 15 residues. V lost 2 bases, J lost 0 bases, and 8 bases lay in between. The germline V gene encodes CDR1 SGHTA and CDR2 FQGTGA. The CDR3 bases are TGTGCCAGCAGCTTATCTAGTCGCTCCTACAATGAGCAGTTCTTC. Its translation is CASSLSSRSYNEQFF.

V and J are TRBV12-2 and TRBJ2-3; the table's D call, TRBD2, has no DNA check behind it. TRBV12-2 is annotated as a pseudogene. The CDR3 contains 11 residues. The DNA of the CDR3 is TGTGCAAGTCGCTTACTCGATACGCAGTATTTT. Its protein is CASRLLDTQYF.

The rearrangement joins TRBV19 to TRBJ1-5, with D unresolved. Trimming removed 0 bases from V and 6 bases from J, with 12 bases in between. The CDR3 runs to 15 residues. Germline V CDR1 and CDR2: LNHDA, SQIVND (reference sequence). This chain's CDR3 is CASSIDTGLSQPQHF. The CDR3 region has the DNA TGTGCCAGTAGTATAGATACGGGGTTAAGTCAGCCCCAGCATTTT.

This clone was picked up many times. The V gene is TRBV6-1, the J gene TRBJ1-1; D is unclear. This CDR3 region has 13 residues. V was pared by 2 bases and J by 9 bases, with 13 bases between. Germline V CDR1 and CDR2: MNHNS, SASEGT. The CDR3 protein is CASSELSVPKAFF. In DNA, the CDR3 is TGTGCCAGCAGTGAATTGAGTGTTCCAAAAGCTTTCTTT.

The gene calls are TRBV7-3 and TRBJ2-3, with 7 nucleotides matching TRBD1. This CDR3 has 14 amino acids. Germline V gene data show CDR1 as SGHTA and CDR2 as FQGTGA. The V gene end was trimmed by 7 bases and the J gene end by 5 bases; junction bases not matched to a gene: 9. The CDR3 is CASTSDRAKDTQYF. In nucleotides, the CDR3 is TGTGCCAGCACCTCTGACAGGGCGAAAGATACGCAGTATTTT.

This rearrangement joins TRBV5-1 to TRBJ2-5, with D perhaps TRBD2 (7 bases). The CDR3 totals 13 residues. Germline CDR1 and CDR2: SGHRS and YFSETQ. Trimming cost V 5 bases and J 7 bases, with 15 bases left between them. CDR3 nucleotide sequence: TGCGCCAGCAGATTAGGGGGGGATGGGACCCAGTACTTC. It codes for CASRLGGDGTQYF.

As DNA, the CDR3 is TGTGCCAGCACGGCGGGAAGAGAGACCCAGTACTTC. It specifies CASTAGRETQYF. The chain combines TRBV6-6 with TRBJ2-5, with D perhaps TRBD2 (6 bases). This CDR3 spans 12 amino acids. Germline loops: CDR1 MNHNY, CDR2 SVGAGI (reference sequence). The V and J ends lost 7 bases and 4 bases respectively, with 10 bases between them.

This clone has a handful of counts. Here the CDR3 reads CASSLIGSGGAHNEQFF. The CDR3 DNA reads as TGTGCCAGCAGCTTAATCGGTAGCGGGGGGGCCCACAATGAGCAGTTCTTC. V and J are TRBV7-6 and TRBJ2-1; TRBD2 matches at 11 bases. This CDR3 has 17 residues. Germline CDR1 SGHVS, CDR2 FNYEAQ. Trimming cost V 2 bases and J 5 bases; bases outside gene matches: 8. Full variable domain (rest looked up from reference TRBV7-6 and TRBJ2-1): GAGVSQSPRYKVTKRGQDVALRCDPISGHVSLYWYRQALGQGPEFLTYFNYEAQQDKSGLPNDRFSAERPEGSISTLTIQRTEQRDSAMYRCASSLIGSGGAHNEQFFGPGTRLTVL.

V is TRBV28 and J is TRBJ1-3; D possibly corresponds to TRBD1 (5 bases). The V gene lost 6 bases and the J gene lost 0 bases, with 18 bases spanning the gap. The CDR3 has 17 residues. The germline V gene encodes CDR1 MDHEN and CDR2 SYDVKM. The CDR3 is CASSPGQGRSSGNTIYF. CDR3 bases: TGTGCCAGCAGCCCAGGGCAGGGCCGAAGCTCTGGAAACACCATATATTTT.

The chain couples TRBV6-4 to TRBJ2-5, with TRBD2 matching 7 bases. J was trimmed by 2 bases and V by 0 bases; bases with no gene match: 6. The CDR3 contains 16 residues. Germline loops: CDR1 MRHNA, CDR2 SNTAGT. The CDR3: CASSDSGLAVQETQYF. DNA of the CDR3: TGTGCCAGCAGTGACTCTGGGCTAGCGGTTCAAGAGACCCAGTACTTC.

The chain links TRBV7-8 to TRBJ1-5, with D uncertain. The CDR3 sequence is 16 residues long. V was shortened by 2 bases and J by 9 bases, with 20 bases between the two germline ends. CDR1 SGHVS and CDR2 FQNEAQ come from the germline V gene. CDR3 region: CASSLWSVGVSMPQHF. The DNA for the CDR3 is TGTGCCAGCAGCTTATGGAGTGTCGGGGTTTCCATGCCCCAGCATTTT.

The chain carries TRBV23-1 and TRBJ2-3, with 8 positions matching TRBD1. TRBV23-1 is flagged as an ORF with uncertain function. The CDR3 length is 14 residues. Trimming cost V 6 bases and J 2 bases; bases outside gene matches: 4. CDR3 bases: TGCGCCAGCAGCGGGACAGGCCACACAGATACGCAGTATTTT. Translated, it gives CASSGTGHTDTQYF.

This clone was observed once. The V call is TRBV11-2, the J call TRBJ1-5; no reliable D call. The germline CDR1 and CDR2 sequences are SGHAT and FQNNGV. Trimming took off 1 base at V and 0 bases at J, with 16 bases between the two ends. The CDR3 is 18 amino acids. The CDR3 sequence is CASSLVRERGYSNQPQHF. Written as DNA, the CDR3 is TGTGCCAGCAGCTTAGTACGGGAACGCGGATATAGCAATCAGCCCCAGCATTTT.

CDR3 sequence reads: CASSRTGLGEKLFF. The CDR3 DNA follows: TGTGCCAGCAGCAGGACAGGGCTTGGAGAAAAACTGTTTTTT. V gene TRBV6-6 combines with J gene TRBJ1-4; TRBD1 matches 8 bases. The CDR3 has 14 amino acids. The germline CDR1 and CDR2 sequences are MNHNY and SVGAGI (reference sequence). The V and J ends lost 6 bases and 8 bases, in that order; junction bases with no gene match: 8.

This chain links TRBV28 with TRBJ1-1; D remains ambiguous. The CDR3 consists of 13 residues. V lost 6 bases to trimming and J lost 3 bases, with 11 bases between them. Looked up from germline, CDR1 is MDHEN and CDR2 is SYDVKM. DNA of the CDR3: TGTGCCAGCAGCCCTCCTTCGTACACTGAAGCTTTCTTT. As protein: CASSPPSYTEAFF. Based on the CDR3 plus reference TRBV28 and TRBJ1-1, the full variable domain is DVKVTQSSRYLVKRTGEKVFLECVQDMDHENMFWYRQDPGLGLRLIYFSYDVKMKEKGDIPEGYSVSREKKERFSLILESASTNQTSMYLCASSPPSYTEAFFGQGTRLTVV.

In regard to this clone: Here the CDR3 omits its conserved ending phenylalanine or tryptophan, so a read error is the likely source. This chain connects TRBV6-5 to TRBJ1-1; the D gene is possibly TRBD1 (5 bases). V shed 7 bases and J shed 0 bases, with 9 bases lying between them. Germline CDR1 is MNHEY and CDR2 is SVGAGI. The CDR3 runs to 13 residues. CDR3 in DNA: TGTGCCAGCAAAATACAGGTGAACACTGAAGCTTTCGTT. Protein sequence: CASKIQVNTEAFV.

This sequence joins TRBV5-1 and TRBJ2-7, with 9 bases that match TRBD1. Germline assignment: CDR1 SGHRS and CDR2 YFSETQ. The V gene end was trimmed by 0 bases and the J gene end by 2 bases; junction bases not matched to a gene: 3. CDR3 size: 15 residues. The CDR3 DNA is TGCGCCAGCAGCTTGGGGTGGGACAGGGCCTACGAGCAGTACTTC. This encodes CASSLGWDRAYEQYF.

This clone was seen only a few times. This chain links TRBV19 with TRBJ2-7; the match to TRBD2 covers 10 bases. Losses at the gene ends were 1 base for V and 2 bases for J; bases not matched to a gene: 2. Germline CDR1 is LNHDA and CDR2 is SQIVND (reference sequence). The CDR3 is 15 amino acids. CDR3 loop: CASSIGLAGTYEQYF. The DNA of the CDR3 is TGTGCCAGTAGTATAGGACTAGCGGGCACCTACGAGCAGTACTTC.

The chain combines TRBV5-1 with TRBJ2-1; 15 bases are shared with TRBD2. Trimming removed 2 bases from V and 7 bases from J; junction bases left unmatched: 1. The CDR3 has 15 amino acids. The germline V gene has CDR1 SGHRS and CDR2 YFSETQ. The chain's CDR3 is CASSFGTSGRNEQFF. DNA of the CDR3: TGCGCCAGCAGCTTTGGGACTAGCGGGAGGAATGAGCAGTTCTTC.

The rearrangement links TRBV9 to TRBJ2-2; 11 positions agree with TRBD2. Trimming removed 3 bases from V and 1 base from J; junction bases left unmatched: 5. Germline CDR1 is SGDLS and CDR2 is YYNGEE. This CDR3 has 17 residues. Written as DNA, the CDR3 is TGTGCCAGCAGCGCGATAGCGGGGGGGAAGAACACCGGGGAGCTGTTTTTT. Translating gives CASSAIAGGKNTGELFF.

This clone was detected only a few times. The chain couples TRBV7-2 to TRBJ2-1, with 15 bases identical to TRBD2. The CDR3 totals 16 residues. The germline V gene has CDR1 SGHTA and CDR2 FQGNSA. V was pared by 5 bases and J by 7 bases, with 6 bases of the junction left unmatched. The CDR3: CASSPQGTSGRNEQFF. DNA for the CDR3: TGTGCCAGCAGCCCCCAAGGGACTAGCGGGAGGAATGAGCAGTTCTTC.

The J gene is TRBJ1-1, the V gene TRBV5-4; 7 bases align to TRBD1. Per germline, CDR1 SGHNT and CDR2 YYREEE (reference sequence). J was trimmed by 3 bases and V by 3 bases; bases with no gene match: 8. CDR3 length equals 15 residues. DNA of the CDR3: TGTGCCAGCAGCTCACCCCCGGGACAGCACACTGAAGCTTTCTTT. This codes for CASSSPPGQHTEAFF. Full variable domain (remainder filled in from reference TRBV5-4 and TRBJ1-1): ETGVTQSPTHLIKTRGQQVTLRCSSQSGHNTVSWYQQALGQGPQFIFQYYREEENGRGNFPPRFSGLQFPNYSSELNVNALELDDSALYLCASSSPPGQHTEAFFGQGTRLTVV.

This clone has just one count. V usage is TRBV29-1 and J usage is TRBJ1-5; TRBD1 agrees at 8 bases. The V gene end was trimmed by 6 bases and the J gene end by 5 bases; junction bases not matched to a gene: 6. CDR1 SQVTM and CDR2 ANQGSEA come from the germline V gene. There are 13 residues in the CDR3. CDR3 nucleotide sequence: TGCAGCGTACAACAGGGGGGCCATCAGCCCCAGCATTTT. The encoded protein is CSVQQGGHQPQHF.